The 30 T cell receptor beta chains below were found in one sample sequenced in a study of cytomegalovirus exposure and HLA in healthy donors. PCR amplification relied on 60 Vbeta primers (plus 13 Jbeta primers). Using immunoSEQ multiplex PCR, the repertoire was profiled, and TCRdb retains in-frame clones only, with some absent. Found here are about 130,000 clones, over 50% of them singletons; the top ten hold over 1.5%. The sequenced sample was PBMCs. These receptors came from a human donor in good health.

The chain carries TRBV7-9 and TRBJ2-7; the D gene is possibly TRBD1 (6 bases). V was pared by 5 bases and J by 2 bases, with 13 bases between. From germline, CDR1 is SEHNR and CDR2 FQNEAQ (reference sequence). The CDR3 loop spans 14 amino acids. The DNA for the CDR3 is TGTGCCAGCAGCGTTGGACAGAATGCCTACGAGCAGTACTTC. Protein product: CASSVGQNAYEQYF.

The DNA of the CDR3 is TGTGCCAGCAGTTACTCACAGGGGGTTAACACTGAAGCTTTCTTT. It yields the protein CASSYSQGVNTEAFF. This chain joins TRBV6-5 and TRBJ1-1; 8 bases map to TRBD1. The CDR3 length is 15 residues. The V gene's germline CDR1 is MNHEY and CDR2 SVGAGI. With 0 bases clipped from V and 2 bases from J, the junction kept 2 bases outside the gene matches.

The genes are TRBV15 and TRBJ2-7; TRBD1 matches 7 bases. There are 15 residues in the CDR3. The ends lost 1 base at V and 3 bases at J; junction bases unmatched: 6. Germline V lookup: CDR1 LNHNV, CDR2 YYDKDF (reference sequence). CDR3 residues: CATSRGGGFVYEQYF. The CDR3 DNA is TGTGCCACCAGCAGAGGAGGGGGCTTTGTCTACGAGCAGTACTTC.

The chain combines TRBV27 with TRBJ2-5; D might be TRBD1 (5 bases). Gene TRBJ2-7 matches the end of the DNA better, so the J call may be wrong. This CDR3 contains 15 residues. Germline V gene sequence: CDR1 MNHEY, CDR2 SMNVEV (reference sequence). In DNA form, the CDR3 reads TGTGCCAGCAGTCCCGTGGGGCCTATGCTCCACGAGCAGTACTTC. It yields the protein CASSPVGPMLHEQYF.

The V gene is TRBV9, the J gene TRBJ2-7; 7 bases agree with TRBD2. The CDR3 loop spans 11 amino acids. Germline CDR1 reads SGDLS; CDR2 reads YYNGEE. The junction had 0 bases not matched to a gene; V was cut back by 3 bases and J by 6 bases. The CDR3: CASSGGGEQYF. In DNA form, the CDR3 reads TGTGCCAGCAGCGGGGGGGGCGAGCAGTACTTC.

The chain joins TRBV28 to TRBJ2-1, with 7 bases identical to TRBD1. From germline, CDR1 is MDHEN and CDR2 SYDVKM. The J segment lost 10 bases and the V segment lost 3 bases, leaving 9 bases of the junction unmatched. The CDR3 sequence is 14 residues long. CDR3 sequence (DNA): TGTGCCAGCAGTTTGACAGGGCCGGCTAACGAGCAGTTCTTC. It yields the protein CASSLTGPANEQFF.

This clone was seen just once. This chain connects TRBV30 to TRBJ2-7; TRBD2 matches 8 bases. This CDR3 is built from 15 residues. Germline V gene data show CDR1 as GTSNPN and CDR2 as SVGIG (reference sequence). The ends lost 2 bases at V and 2 bases at J; junction bases unmatched: 8. In DNA form, the CDR3 reads TGTGCCTGGAGTCAGACTAGCGCGAGCCCCTACGAGCAGTACTTC. This encodes CAWSQTSASPYEQYF.

The J gene is TRBJ2-2, the V gene TRBV9, with 12 bases that match TRBD2. Germline V gives CDR1 SGDLS, CDR2 YYNGEE. The CDR3 is made up of 18 amino acids. J gave up 4 bases and V 1 base, and 8 bases lay outside the gene matches. CDR3 nucleotide sequence: TGTGCCAGCAGCGTAAGTCGACTAGCGGGAGATGTCACCGGGGAGCTGTTTTTT. Its protein is CASSVSRLAGDVTGELFF.

V gene TRBV7-2 combines with J gene TRBJ1-2; tentative D call: TRBD1 (5 bases). V was clipped by 7 bases and J by 8 bases, with 20 bases between them. CDR1 and CDR2 from the germline V gene are SGHTA and FQGNSA. The CDR3 spans 14 residues. The CDR3 nucleotides read TGTGCCAGCACCCCGCGGTGGCAGGGTGAAGGCTACACCTTC. It specifies CASTPRWQGEGYTF.

V is TRBV2 and J is TRBJ2-2; 7 bases are shared with TRBD1. V trimming: 6 bases; J trimming: 6 bases; junction bases outside the gene matches: 4. The CDR3 is 13 amino acids. The germline CDR1 and CDR2 sequences are SNHLY and FYNNEI. The CDR3 here is CASRVGQAGELFF. The CDR3 DNA follows: TGTGCCAGCAGGGTCGGACAGGCCGGGGAGCTGTTTTTT. Using reference TRBV2 and TRBJ2-2 for the parts outside the CDR3, the full variable domain is EPEVTQTPSHQVTQMGQEVILRCVPISNHLYFYWYRQILGQKVEFLVSFYNNEISEKSEIFDDQFSVERPDGSNFTLKIRSTKLEDSAMYFCASRVGQAGELFFGEGSRLTVL.

This clone appeared a single time. The rearrangement uses TRBV20-1 and TRBJ1-5; D not certain. V lost 1 base and J 7 bases, leaving 5 bases between the germline ends. The germline V gene has CDR1 DFQATT and CDR2 SNEGSKA (reference sequence). This CDR3 has 11 residues. CDR3 nucleotide sequence: TGCAGTGCTAGAGGTGGCCAGCCCCAGCATTTT. The encoded protein is CSARGGQPQHF.

The V and J genes are TRBV7-8 and TRBJ2-3; 12 bases are shared with TRBD2. V shed 4 bases, J shed 2 bases, and the junction held 4 bases outside the gene matches. CDR3 length equals 16 residues. Per germline, CDR1 SGHVS and CDR2 FQNEAQ. CDR3 amino acids: CASSSGTSGYTDTQYF. The CDR3 DNA reads TGTGCCAGCAGCTCGGGGACTAGCGGGTACACAGATACGCAGTATTTT.

This clone appeared a single time. The chain has TRBV7-2 and TRBJ2-3; the D is unclear. This CDR3 is 13 amino acids long. V was trimmed by 4 bases and J by 0 bases, leaving 5 bases between them. CDR1 is SGHTA, CDR2 FQGNSA, per germline. Here the CDR3 reads CASSSSSTDTQYF. The CDR3 DNA sequence: TGTGCCAGCAGCTCCTCTAGCACAGATACGCAGTATTTT.

This clone was counted only a few times. This chain uses TRBV15 with TRBJ2-1, with D tentatively TRBD1 (5 bases). Germline-derived CDR1 and CDR2 are LNHNV and YYDKDF (reference sequence). The germline V and J ends were trimmed by 4 bases and 8 bases, with 18 bases remaining between them. The CDR3 is 15 amino acids. The DNA for the CDR3 is TGTGCCACCAGCAAAACCTCAGGGCAAGTTGATGAGCAGTTCTTC. Protein product: CATSKTSGQVDEQFF.

Concerning this clone: The same CDR3 arises from other DNA sequences in this sample as well. J is TRBJ2-1 and V is TRBV5-4; the D gene is possibly TRBD2 (6 bases). Trimming cost V 0 bases and J 6 bases, with 7 bases left between them. This CDR3 is 13 amino acids long. Germline V gene lookup returns CDR1 SGHNT and CDR2 YYREEE (reference sequence). Here the CDR3 reads CASSLAGGNEQFF. The CDR3 bases are TGTGCCAGCAGCTTGGCCGGGGGCAATGAGCAGTTCTTC.

This clone was detected only once. CDR3 region: CASSPPPGLIANEQFF. CDR3 sequence (DNA): TGTGCCAGCAGCCCCCCCCCGGGACTTATTGCTAATGAGCAGTTCTTC. This chain uses TRBV11-1 with TRBJ2-1; perhaps TRBD2 as D (6 bases). The CDR3 runs 16 residues. Germline V CDR1 and CDR2: SGHAT, FQDESV (reference sequence). V lost 5 bases and J lost 7, with 21 bases in between.

The gene calls are TRBV5-1 and TRBJ2-7; 8 nucleotides match TRBD1. Germline V gene lookup returns CDR1 SGHRS and CDR2 YFSETQ. V shed 4 bases, J shed 4 bases, and the junction held 4 bases outside the gene matches. The CDR3 has 13 residues. CDR3 protein: CASSTTGGYEQYF. The CDR3, as DNA: TGCGCCAGCAGCACTACAGGGGGTTACGAGCAGTACTTC.

The chain has TRBV11-2 and TRBJ2-7; D is unresolved. Trimming shortened V by 1 base and J by 0 bases, and 10 bases separated the two germline ends. The CDR3 is 15 residues long. CDR1 is SGHAT and CDR2 is FQNNGV in the germline V gene. CDR3 nucleotide sequence: TGTGCCAGCAGCTTAGGAGACTCAAGCTCCTACGAGCAGTACTTC. This encodes CASSLGDSSSYEQYF.

The chain is built from TRBV28 and TRBJ1-2, with 7 bases lining up with TRBD1. Germline V gene sequence: CDR1 MDHEN, CDR2 SYDVKM. With V trimmed by 10 bases and J by 0 bases, 8 bases remained unmatched. The CDR3 is 14 amino acids. The CDR3 is CAIQGPPSNYGYTF. CDR3 DNA: TGTGCCATACAGGGGCCGCCATCTAACTATGGCTACACCTTC.

The rearrangement joins TRBV29-1 to TRBJ1-2, with 7 bases that match TRBD1. V lost 4 bases to trimming and J lost 1 base; unmatched junction nucleotides: 6. Germline lookup yields CDR1 SQVTM and CDR2 ANQGSEA. The CDR3 has 14 amino acids. The CDR3 nucleotides are TGCAGCGTTGTCAGGGGGACGGGTAACTATGGCTACACCTTC. Translated, it gives CSVVRGTGNYGYTF.

V is TRBV5-1 and J is TRBJ2-7, with 10 bases that match TRBD1. Germline V gene data show CDR1 as SGHRS and CDR2 as YFSETQ. CDR3 length: 15 amino acids. V shed 4 bases and J 1 base; nucleotides not matched to a gene: 5. The CDR3 spells CASSLGTGASYEQYF. CDR3 coding DNA: TGCGCCAGCAGCCTAGGGACAGGGGCATCCTACGAGCAGTACTTC.

The CDR3 DNA follows: TGTGCCAGCTCAGGAGACCTGGATACGCAGTATTTT. It translates to CASSGDLDTQYF. This chain links TRBV18 with TRBJ2-3; D gene uncertain. CDR1 KGHSH and CDR2 LQKENI come from the germline V gene. The CDR3 covers 12 residues. V dropped 5 bases and J dropped 6 bases, with 9 bases sitting between them.

This clone was seen more than once but under ten times. The V call is TRBV2, the J call TRBJ2-5; D is perhaps TRBD2 (6 bases). The CDR3 loop spans 13 amino acids. Germline V gene sequence: CDR1 SNHLY, CDR2 FYNNEI. Trimming cost V 7 bases and J 3 bases, with 12 bases left between them. Here the CDR3 reads CASTKASEETQYF. The CDR3, as DNA: TGTGCCAGCACCAAGGCTAGCGAAGAGACCCAGTACTTC. The complete variable domain, with remaining parts taken from reference TRBV2 and TRBJ2-5, reads EPEVTQTPSHQVTQMGQEVILRCVPISNHLYFYWYRQILGQKVEFLVSFYNNEISEKSEIFDDQFSVERPDGSNFTLKIRSTKLEDSAMYFCASTKASEETQYFGPGTRLLVL.

The chain joins TRBV28 to TRBJ2-5; no clear D. Germline assignment: CDR1 MDHEN and CDR2 SYDVKM. There are 13 residues in the CDR3. Trimming pared 3 bases from V and 0 bases from J, leaving 5 bases between. DNA of the CDR3: TGTGCCAGCAGTTTTGCGTACCAAGAGACCCAGTACTTC. Amino acid sequence: CASSFAYQETQYF. The variable domain in full, with the rest retrieved from reference TRBV28 and TRBJ2-5, is DVKVTQSSRYLVKRTGEKVFLECVQDMDHENMFWYRQDPGLGLRLIYFSYDVKMKEKGDIPEGYSVSREKKERFSLILESASTNQTSMYLCASSFAYQETQYFGPGTRLLVL.

The chain couples TRBV5-1 to TRBJ2-3; 9 nucleotides match TRBD1. The V gene's germline CDR1 is SGHRS and CDR2 YFSETQ. CDR3 length: 14 residues. J lost 3 bases, V lost 9 bases, and 8 bases had no gene match. CDR3: CATQVQGATDTQYF. In DNA, the CDR3 is TGCGCCACCCAAGTACAGGGGGCAACAGATACGCAGTATTTT.

In this sample, this clone turned up once. The chain couples TRBV19 to TRBJ2-1; 10 positions match TRBD2. CDR3 length: 15 amino acids. Per germline, CDR1 LNHDA and CDR2 SQIVND (reference sequence). Trimming took 7 bases from V and 5 from J; bases not matched to a gene: 8. CDR3 sequence (DNA): TGTGCCAGTACCACCCGGACTAGCGGTGACAATGAGCAGTTCTTC. Its protein is CASTTRTSGDNEQFF.

V usage is TRBV10-1 and J usage is TRBJ2-1; tentative D call: TRBD2 (6 bases). There are 14 residues in the CDR3. Trimming removed 0 bases at V and 6 bases at J, with 9 bases between. Germline values: CDR1 WNHNN, CDR2 SYGVQD (reference sequence). CDR3 coding DNA: TGCGCCAGCAGTGAGTCCCGACTAGTCAATGAGCAGTTCTTC. This translates into CASSESRLVNEQFF.

This clone has more than one count but fewer than ten. This chain connects TRBV18 to TRBJ1-2, with 8 bases lining up with TRBD1. The CDR3 loop spans 14 amino acids. The V segment lost 2 bases and the J segment 6 bases; nucleotides outside the gene matches: 5. From germline, CDR1 is KGHSH and CDR2 LQKENI. The CDR3 sequence: CASSPGDRRNGYTF. The CDR3 DNA is TGTGCCAGCTCACCAGGGGACAGGAGGAATGGCTACACCTTC. Variable domain in full (rest from reference TRBV18 and TRBJ1-2): NAGVMQNPRHLVRRRGQEARLRCSPMKGHSHVYWYRQLPEEGLKFMVYLQKENIIDESGMPKERFSAEFPKEGPSILRIQQVVRGDSAAYFCASSPGDRRNGYTFGSGTRLTVV.

The genes are TRBV5-1 and TRBJ1-4; D possibly corresponds to TRBD1 (5 bases). Germline V CDR1 and CDR2: SGHRS, YFSETQ. There are 14 residues in the CDR3. V was shortened by 0 bases and J by 4 bases, with 7 bases between the two germline ends. CDR3 coding DNA: TGCGCCAGCAGCTTGGGACAGAATAATGAAAAACTGTTTTTT. Its protein is CASSLGQNNEKLFF. Combining the CDR3 with reference TRBV5-1 and TRBJ1-4 gives the whole variable domain KAGVTQTPRYLIKTRGQQVTLSCSPISGHRSVSWYQQTPGQGLQFLFEYFSETQRNKGNFPGRFSGRQFSNSRSEMNVSTLELGDSALYLCASSLGQNNEKLFFGSGTQLSVL.

This chain's CDR3 is CASSLPTSGQFF. CDR3 coding DNA: TGTGCCAGCAGCTTACCTACTAGCGGGCAGTTCTTC. The V and J genes are TRBV7-8 and TRBJ2-1; 8 nucleotides agree with TRBD2. The CDR3 length is 12 residues. Germline CDR1 SGHVS, CDR2 FQNEAQ. Trimming took 2 bases from V and 12 from J; bases not matched to a gene: 3.